The 3 T cell receptor beta chains given below trace back to one sample, sequenced in a study of blood T cell repertoires in COVID-19. Data came from immunoSEQ multiplex PCR; TCRdb stores just in-frame clones and leaves some out. The sample has 68,000 or so clones, 79% seen once. Sequenced sample: peripheral blood. Receptors were obtained from a human donor in a cohort sampled during active COVID-19.

This clone appeared a single time. The chain couples TRBV7-9 to TRBJ1-2; 9 bases fit TRBD1. Losses at the gene ends were 5 bases for V and 8 bases for J; bases not matched to a gene: 9. This CDR3 contains 14 residues. Germline V gene lookup returns CDR1 SEHNR and CDR2 FQNEAQ (reference sequence). CDR3 bases: TGTGCCAGCAGCCTTTCACAGGGGGCTGGAGGCTACACCTTC. It specifies CASSLSQGAGGYTF.

This clone was seen only a few times. This chain connects TRBV23-1 to TRBJ2-1, with a weak D call TRBD2 (5 bases). TRBV23-1 is placed among ORFs of uncertain function. The V and J ends lost 0 bases and 3 bases respectively, with 12 bases between them. The CDR3 runs 16 residues. CDR3 bases: TGCGCCAGCAGTCAATCGCGAGGGAGACTCTACAATGAGCAGTTCTTC. This encodes CASSQSRGRLYNEQFF.

This clone was seen a handful of times. This chain joins TRBV9 and TRBJ2-5, with TRBD2 matching 16 bases. The germline CDR1 and CDR2 sequences are SGDLS and YYNGEE. This CDR3 is built from 17 residues. V dropped 4 bases and J dropped 3; count of bases not matched to a gene: 6. The CDR3 DNA reads as TGTGCCAGCAGCATCACGGGACTAGCGGGAGGGAAAGAGACCCAGTACTTC. It yields the protein CASSITGLAGGKETQYF. The whole variable domain, filled in from reference TRBV9 and TRBJ2-5, reads DSGVTQTPKHLITATGQRVTLRCSPRSGDLSVYWYQQSLDQGLQFLIQYYNGEERAKGNILERFSAQQFPDLHSELNLSSLELGDSALYFCASSITGLAGGKETQYFGPGTRLLVL.